This TCR beta chain was retrieved from a study of blood T cells in healthy people across ages. Overall study: For every two T cells, template switching captured about one barcoded beta molecule.

The second PCR ran roughly 6 to 11 cycles with a sample-barcoded 5' primer and J-beta primers. TCRdb fed the 5' RACE reads into MiXCR, producing one record per CDR3 protein. In the table there are fewer than 1 million distinct CDR3 sequences, more than 40% of which are singletons. General study findings and limits: Calculation of diversity from one million T cells yielded estimates considered to be underestimates.

This CDR3 has 13 amino acids. V lost 5 bases to trimming and J lost 3 bases, with 9 bases between them. The V gene's germline CDR1 is SSHAT and CDR2 FNYEAQ (reference sequence). As concerns this clonotype: As yet, its antigen is unknown.

The gene calls are TRBV7-7 and TRBJ2-3; a weak D match, TRBD1 (5 bases). The sequenced material came from blood. The receptor was derived from a man aged 60 to 69 in good health. The CDR3 region has the DNA TGTGCCAGCAGCGCAGGGTATACAGATACGCAGTATTTT. Translated, it gives CASSAGYTDTQYF.